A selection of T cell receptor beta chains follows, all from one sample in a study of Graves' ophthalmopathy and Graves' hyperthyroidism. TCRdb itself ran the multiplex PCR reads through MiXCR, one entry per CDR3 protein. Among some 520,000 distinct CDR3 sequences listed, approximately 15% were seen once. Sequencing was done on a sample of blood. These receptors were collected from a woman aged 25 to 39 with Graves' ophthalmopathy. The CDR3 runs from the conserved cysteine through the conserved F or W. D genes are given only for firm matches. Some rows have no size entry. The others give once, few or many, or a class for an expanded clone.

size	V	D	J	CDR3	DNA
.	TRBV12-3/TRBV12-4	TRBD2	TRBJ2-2	CASSLGGGGKTGELFF	TGTGCCAGCAGTTTAGGGGGCGGGGGAAAAACCGGGGAGCTGTTTTTT
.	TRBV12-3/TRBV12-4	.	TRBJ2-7	CASGRKSTYEQYF	TGTGCCAGCGGTCGAAAATCCACCTACGAGCAGTACTTC
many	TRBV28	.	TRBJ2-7	CASSLSTVSREQYF	TGTGCCAGCAGTTTATCTACAGTTTCTAGGGAGCAGTACTTC
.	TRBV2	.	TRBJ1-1	CASSVPEGRTGGLNTEAFF	TGTGCCAGCAGTGTCCCGGAGGGGCGGACCGGAGGGCTAAACACTGAAGCTTTCTTT
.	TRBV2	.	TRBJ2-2	CASSEASRRAELFF	TGTGCCAGCAGTGAAGCATCGAGGAGGGCGGAGCTGTTTTTT
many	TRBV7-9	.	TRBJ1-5	CASSLDLGSWDSNQPQHF	TGTGCCAGCAGCTTAGATCTTGGGAGTTGGGATAGCAATCAGCCCCAGCATTTT
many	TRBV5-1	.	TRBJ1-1	CASSQGISDTEAFF	TGCGCCAGCAGTCAGGGAATATCGGACACTGAAGCTTTCTTT
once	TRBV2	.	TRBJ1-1	CASKGIANTEAFF	TGTGCCAGCAAGGGAATAGCGAACACTGAAGCTTTCTTT
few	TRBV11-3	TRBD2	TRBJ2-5	CASSSSGGDQETQYF	TGTGCCAGCAGCTCTAGCGGGGGGGATCAAGAGACCCAGTACTTC
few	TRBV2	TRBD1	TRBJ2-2	CASRRQGEELFF	TGTGCCAGCCGACGACAGGGGGAGGAGCTGTTTTTT
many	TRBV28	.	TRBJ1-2	CASSFRPGRSNGYTF	TGTGCCAGCAGTTTCCGGCCGGGACGGTCTAATGGCTACACCTTC
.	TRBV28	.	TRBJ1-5	CASSLYGNKGNQPQHF	TGTGCCAGCAGTTTATACGGCAATAAGGGCAATCAGCCCCAGCATTTT
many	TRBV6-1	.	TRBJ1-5	CASSAPGGYSNQPQHF	TGTGCCAGCAGTGCCCCTGGGGGTTATAGCAATCAGCCCCAGCATTTT
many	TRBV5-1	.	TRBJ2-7	CASSQDYSYEQYF	TGCGCCAGCAGCCAGGACTACTCCTACGAGCAGTACTTC
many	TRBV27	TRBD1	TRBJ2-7	CASSLWDRDLQYF	TGTGCCAGCAGTTTATGGGACAGGGACTTGCAGTACTTC
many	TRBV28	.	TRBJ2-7	CASSSGQWTYYEQYF	TGTGCCAGCAGTTCCGGACAGTGGACCTACTACGAGCAGTACTTC
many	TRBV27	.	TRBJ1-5	CASSLTAYSNQPQHF	TGTGCCAGCAGTTTAACAGCTTATAGCAATCAGCCCCAGCATTTT
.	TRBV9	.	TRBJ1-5	CASSADLNQPQHF	TGTGCCAGCAGCGCGGACCTGAATCAGCCCCAGCATTTT
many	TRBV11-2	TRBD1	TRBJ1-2	CASSQGRGRVDYGYTF	TGTGCCAGCAGCCAGGGCAGGGGGCGCGTAGACTATGGCTACACCTTC
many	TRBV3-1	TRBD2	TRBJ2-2	CASSRDGRTGELFF	TGTGCCAGCAGCCGGGACGGGAGGACCGGGGAGCTGTTTTTT
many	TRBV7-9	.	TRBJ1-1	CASSPLRGAYTEAFF	TGTGCCAGCAGCCCTCTGAGGGGGGCGTACACTGAAGCTTTCTTT
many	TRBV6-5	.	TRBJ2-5	CASSYSPGQGETQYF	TGTGCCAGCAGTTACTCACCGGGGCAGGGAGAGACCCAGTACTTC
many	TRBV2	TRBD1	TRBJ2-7	CADRGLLSYEQYF	TGTGCCGACAGGGGGCTTCTCTCCTACGAGCAGTACTTC
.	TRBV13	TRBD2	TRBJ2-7	CAICLGGGLGFPYEQYF	TGTGCCATCTGCTTAGGCGGGGGACTGGGGTTCCCCTACGAGCAGTACTTC
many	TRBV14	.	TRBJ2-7	CASSRLGEQYF	TGTGCCAGCAGCCGTTTGGGCGAGCAGTACTTC
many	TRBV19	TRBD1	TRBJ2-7	CASSPLGTGSYEQYF	TGTGCCAGTAGTCCTCTGGGGACAGGCTCCTACGAGCAGTACTTC
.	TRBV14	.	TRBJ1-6	CASSQGDGGGSPLHF	TGTGCCAGCAGCCAAGGAGACGGGGGTGGTTCACCCCTCCACTTT
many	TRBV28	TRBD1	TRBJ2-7	CASSLATPGTGGGYEQYF	TGTGCCAGCAGTTTGGCGACCCCCGGGACAGGGGGAGGTTACGAGCAGTACTTC
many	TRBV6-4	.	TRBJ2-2	CASSGDPGGAGELFF	TGTGCCAGCAGTGGGGACCCCGGTGGAGCCGGGGAGCTGTTTTTT
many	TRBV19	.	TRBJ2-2	CASSIRSLANTGELFF	TGTGCCAGTAGTATTAGGAGCCTCGCGAACACCGGGGAGCTGTTTTTT